This T cell receptor (beta chain) was retrieved from a study of blood T cell repertoires in COVID-19. Using immunoSEQ multiplex PCR, the repertoire was profiled, and TCRdb retains in-frame clones only, with some absent. The sample lists 150,000 or so clones, roughly 79% occurring once. CDR1 is LNHDA, CDR2 SQIVND, per germline (reference sequence). The CDR3 has 16 residues. Germline trimming cut 5 bases from V and 3 bases from J; bases unmatched to any gene: 9. This receptor was obtained from a woman between 50 and 59 years old who had recovered from COVID-19. The V call is TRBV19, the J call TRBJ2-3; 9 nucleotides line up with TRBD1. The specimen was PBMCs or T cells enriched from blood (not recorded which). In nucleotides, the CDR3 is TGTGCCAGTAGTTTTACGGGACAGGGTACGACAGATACGCAGTATTTT. This translates into CASSFTGQGTTDTQYF.